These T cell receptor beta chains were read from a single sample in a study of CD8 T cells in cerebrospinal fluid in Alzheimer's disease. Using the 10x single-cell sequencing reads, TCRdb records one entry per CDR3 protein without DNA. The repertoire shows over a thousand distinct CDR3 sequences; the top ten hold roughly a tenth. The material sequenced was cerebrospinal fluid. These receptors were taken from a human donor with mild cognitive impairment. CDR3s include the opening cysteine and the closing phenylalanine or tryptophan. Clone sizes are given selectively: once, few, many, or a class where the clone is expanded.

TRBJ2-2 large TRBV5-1 CASSLYRGANTGELFF
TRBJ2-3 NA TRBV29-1 CSVWTSGGADTQYF
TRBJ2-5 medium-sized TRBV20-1 CSAGIASGGAQETQYF
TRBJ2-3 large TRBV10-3 CAISDPRDSYTQYF
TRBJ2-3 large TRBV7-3 CASSFGSPGEDTQYF
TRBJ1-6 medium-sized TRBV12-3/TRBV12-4 CASSFRQYNSPLHF
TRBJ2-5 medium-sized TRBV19 CASMELGRQETQYF
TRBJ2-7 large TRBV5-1 CASSVGRAYEQYF
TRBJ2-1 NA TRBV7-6 CASSLGPNYEQFF
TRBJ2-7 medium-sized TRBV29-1 CSARRGGALSYEQYF
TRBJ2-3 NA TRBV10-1 CASSDADTQYF
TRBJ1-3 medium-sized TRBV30 CAWNYESGTGNTIYF
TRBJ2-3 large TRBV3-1 CASSPSHSGGDTDTQYF
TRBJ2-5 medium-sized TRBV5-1 CASTPSGGEETQYF
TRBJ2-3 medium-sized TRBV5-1 CASSLGLAGSSIDTQYF
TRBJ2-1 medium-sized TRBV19 CASSIVRAGGRYEQFF
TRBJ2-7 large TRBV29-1 CSVDRGQGYEQYF
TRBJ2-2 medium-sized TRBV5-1 CASSLLSGANTGELFF
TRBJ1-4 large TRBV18 CASSPDDEYFATNEKLFF
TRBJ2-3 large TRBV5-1 CASSLAPGAGTDTQYF
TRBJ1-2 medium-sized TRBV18 CASSRGANYGYTF
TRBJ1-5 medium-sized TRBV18 CASSPDRGGNQPQHF
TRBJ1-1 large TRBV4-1 CASSPFGGNTEAFF
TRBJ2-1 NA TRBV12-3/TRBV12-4 CASSFYINEQFF
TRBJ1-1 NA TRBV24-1 CAPVRHRYNTEAFF
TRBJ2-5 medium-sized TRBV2 CASSEGMAGQETQYF
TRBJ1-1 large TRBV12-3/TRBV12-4 CASSLGSSEAFF
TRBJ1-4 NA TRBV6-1 CASSEGGGDRQKLFF
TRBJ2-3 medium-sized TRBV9 CASSVGGTGETSTDTQYF
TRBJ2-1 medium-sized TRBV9 CASSARPGGAGYNEQFF
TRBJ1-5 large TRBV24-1 CATSGGRQSNQPQHF
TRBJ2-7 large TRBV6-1 CASRSYPGGSGEAAEQYF
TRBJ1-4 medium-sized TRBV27 CASSPDQGKLFF
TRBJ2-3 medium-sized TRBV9 CASSAGGTVETQYF
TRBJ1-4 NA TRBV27 CASSPKRVENEKLFF
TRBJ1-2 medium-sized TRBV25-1 CASSDWGQGTYGYTF
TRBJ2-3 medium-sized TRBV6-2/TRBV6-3 CASNRDGYTQYF
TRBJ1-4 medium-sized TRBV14 CASSHMGQRTTNEKLFF
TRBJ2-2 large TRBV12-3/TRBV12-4 CASTTSGTNTGELFF
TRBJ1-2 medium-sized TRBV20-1 CSARSGIYGYTF
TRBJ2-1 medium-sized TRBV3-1 CASSRTLKTKEQFF
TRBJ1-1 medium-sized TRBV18 CASSPLGMNTEAFF
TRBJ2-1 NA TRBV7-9 CASSSGRSHLLAGDGNEQFF
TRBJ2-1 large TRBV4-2 CASSPPSGGADRRNEQFF
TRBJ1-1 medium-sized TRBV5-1 CASRKDVNTEAFF
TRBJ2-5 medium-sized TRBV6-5 CASSRGRGETQYF
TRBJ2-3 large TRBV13 CASSGTSGRDTQYF
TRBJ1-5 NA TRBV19 CVSILGTGSDSNQPQHF
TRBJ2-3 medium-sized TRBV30 CAWSVDRDTQYF
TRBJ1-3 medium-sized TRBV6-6 CASSYWGTASGNTIYF